The 10 T cell receptor beta chains listed next were all sequenced from one sample in a study of blood T cell repertoires in COVID-19. TCRdb keeps only in-frame clones here, not all; method: immunoSEQ multiplex PCR. The top ten hold 20% to 25% of the sample, which has around 120,000 clones, less than 80% seen once. Sequenced material: peripheral blood. The receptors stem from a man between 65 and 85 years old with active or convalescent COVID-19.

The chain employs TRBV15 and TRBJ1-2, with TRBD1 matching over 7 bases. The ends lost 0 bases at V and 2 bases at J; junction bases unmatched: 6. From germline, CDR1 is LNHNV and CDR2 YYDKDF (reference sequence). The CDR3 loop spans 16 amino acids. CDR3 in amino acids: CATSRDRGRGNYGYTF. As DNA, the CDR3 is TGTGCCACCAGCAGAGATCGCGGCAGGGGGAACTATGGCTACACCTTC.

This clone was recorded once. The chain uses TRBV7-9 and TRBJ1-6, with D perhaps TRBD1 (6 bases). This CDR3 has 16 residues. Trimming cost V 5 bases and J 7 bases, with 18 bases left between them. Germline CDR1 and CDR2: SEHNR and FQNEAQ (reference sequence). The CDR3 region has the DNA TGTGCCAGCAGCCCGTCCTCCGGGACACAGAATTCACCCCTCCACTTT. Translation: CASSPSSGTQNSPLHF.

The chain links TRBV5-1 to TRBJ2-7, with TRBD1 matching 10 bases. Germline-derived CDR1 and CDR2 are SGHRS and YFSETQ. Trimming took 4 bases from V and 1 from J; bases not matched to a gene: 5. The CDR3 is made up of 15 amino acids. The CDR3 sequence is CASSQGQGRSYEQYF. CDR3 nucleotides: TGCGCCAGCAGCCAGGGACAGGGGCGTTCCTACGAGCAGTACTTC.

The chain carries TRBV7-3 and TRBJ2-3; the match to TRBD1 covers 7 bases. This CDR3 has 16 amino acids. Germline V gene lookup returns CDR1 SGHTA and CDR2 FQGTGA. With 3 bases clipped from V and 5 bases from J, the junction kept 11 bases outside the gene matches. The CDR3 region has the DNA TGTGCCAGCAGCTTGGGGACAGTGGGAATGGGAGATACGCAGTATTTT. Amino acids: CASSLGTVGMGDTQYF. Full variable domain (outside the CDR3, taken from reference TRBV7-3 and TRBJ2-3): GAGVSQTPSNKVTEKGKYVELRCDPISGHTALYWYRQSLGQGPEFLIYFQGTGAADDSGLPNDRFFAVRPEGSVSTLKIQRTERGDSAVYLCASSLGTVGMGDTQYFGPGTRLTVL.

J is TRBJ2-1 and V is TRBV2; the match to TRBD2 covers 7 bases. The CDR3 is made up of 14 amino acids. The germline CDR1 and CDR2 sequences are SNHLY and FYNNEI. Unmatched junction bases numbered 4, after V lost 6 bases and J lost 2 bases. This CDR3 is CASSSLAAYNEQFF. In DNA, the CDR3 is TGTGCCAGCAGCAGTCTAGCGGCCTACAATGAGCAGTTCTTC.

Of note for this clone: Other DNA variants within this sample encode the same CDR3. V is TRBV19 and J is TRBJ1-2, with D perhaps TRBD1 (5 bases). This CDR3 comprises 13 residues. The V gene's germline CDR1 is LNHDA and CDR2 SQIVND (reference sequence). The V end was cut by 5 bases, the J end by 4 bases, with 11 bases between. The CDR3 spells CASSSGQFYGYTF. Here the CDR3 DNA reads TGTGCCAGTAGTTCCGGACAATTCTATGGCTACACCTTC.

V gene TRBV6-5 combines with J gene TRBJ1-2, with D unresolved. The germline V gene encodes CDR1 MNHEY and CDR2 SVGAGI. Deletions cut 6 bases from V and 4 bases from J, with 18 bases between. The CDR3 extends over 15 amino acids. CDR3 in DNA: TGTGCCAGCAGCCCCGCTTTGCAGGTGCCCTATGGCTACACCTTC. Translation gives CASSPALQVPYGYTF.

This clone appeared a few times. The chain uses TRBV5-1 and TRBJ1-3; perhaps TRBD1 as D (5 bases). The V end lost 3 bases, the J end lost 0 bases, and 13 bases lay between the germline ends. Germline V lookup: CDR1 SGHRS, CDR2 YFSETQ. The CDR3 extends over 16 amino acids. The CDR3, as DNA: TGCGCCAGCAGCTCCAGGGAAACCAGCTCTGGAAACACCATATATTTT. Its translation: CASSSRETSSGNTIYF. Filled out from reference TRBV5-1 and TRBJ1-3, the complete variable domain reads KAGVTQTPRYLIKTRGQQVTLSCSPISGHRSVSWYQQTPGQGLQFLFEYFSETQRNKGNFPGRFSGRQFSNSRSEMNVSTLELGDSALYLCASSSRETSSGNTIYFGEGSWLTVV.

The chain is built from TRBV27 and TRBJ2-1; the match to TRBD1 covers 7 bases. This CDR3 region has 14 residues. Germline CDR1 reads MNHEY; CDR2 reads SMNVEV (reference sequence). Trimming at V came to 4 bases and at J to 3 bases, leaving 3 bases not matched to a gene. DNA of the CDR3: TGTGCCAGCAGTTCGACAGGGAGCTACAATGAGCAGTTCTTC. Its protein is CASSSTGSYNEQFF.

This chain uses TRBV10-2 with TRBJ1-5; D is perhaps TRBD1 (6 bases). This CDR3 region has 15 residues. In germline, CDR1 is WSHSY, CDR2 SAAADI. V gave up 3 bases and J gave up 3 bases, with 12 bases separating them. The CDR3 DNA reads as TGCGCCAGCAGTGACCTTCGACAGGCCAATCAGCCCCAGCATTTT. This encodes CASSDLRQANQPQHF.